Below are 29 T cell receptor beta chains sequenced from a single sample in a study of blood T cell repertoires in COVID-19. TCRdb's copy holds only in-frame clones and misses some; the assay was immunoSEQ multiplex PCR. The data hold 200,000 to 250,000 clones, with 82% observed a single time. Material: peripheral blood. The receptors come from a woman between 18 and 30 years old with acute or convalescent COVID-19.

The rearrangement joins TRBV5-1 to TRBJ1-6; 7 nucleotides line up with TRBD1. In germline, CDR1 is SGHRS, CDR2 YFSETQ. The CDR3 sequence is 14 residues long. The junction had 8 bases not matched to a gene; V was cut back by 4 bases and J by 10 bases. CDR3 DNA sequence: TGCGCCAGCAGCGCCGGGCAGGGGGAATCACCCCTCCACTTT. It translates to CASSAGQGESPLHF.

CDR3: CASRTGLDSGGYTF. As DNA, the CDR3 is TGTGCCAGCAGGACAGGGCTTGACTCGGGTGGCTACACCTTC. The V call is TRBV6-5, the J call TRBJ1-2; 7 nucleotides match TRBD1. The germline CDR1 and CDR2 sequences are MNHEY and SVGAGI. Trimming took 6 bases from V and 7 from J; bases not matched to a gene: 11. CDR3 length equals 14 residues.

The rearrangement links TRBV10-2 to TRBJ2-2; maybe TRBD1 (5 bases). Germline V gene data show CDR1 as WSHSY and CDR2 as SAAADI. V lost 8 bases, J lost 1 base, and 14 bases lay in between. The CDR3 covers 15 residues. CDR3 coding DNA: TGCGCCAGCCAATGGGGCCAGGGGAACACCGGGGAGCTGTTTTTT. It specifies CASQWGQGNTGELFF.

This clone was recorded a few times. The chain combines TRBV19 with TRBJ2-1; TRBD2 matches 7 bases. The CDR3 is 16 residues long. Germline CDR1 LNHDA, CDR2 SQIVND (reference sequence). J gave up 6 bases and V 8 bases, and 16 bases lay outside the gene matches. The CDR3 DNA reads as TGTGCCAGTGGGGACTATCGGCGTAGTACGGGCAATGAGCAGTTCTTC. As protein: CASGDYRRSTGNEQFF.

This sequence joins TRBV4-3 and TRBJ2-7; 10 bases are a match to TRBD2. Germline V gene data show CDR1 as LGHNA and CDR2 as YSLEER. This CDR3 has 15 residues. The V gene end was trimmed by 0 bases and the J gene end by 6 bases; junction bases not matched to a gene: 5. The CDR3 spells CASSQDGLAGAEQYF. The CDR3 bases are TGCGCCAGCAGCCAAGATGGGCTAGCGGGAGCCGAGCAGTACTTC.

The chain has TRBV21-1 and TRBJ1-1. TRBV21-1 counts as a pseudogene. The CDR3 covers 11 residues. Here the CDR3 reads CATFPGTEAFF. CDR3 sequence (DNA): TGTGCCACGTTTCCGGGCACTGAAGCTTTCTTT.

The chain is built from TRBV19 and TRBJ2-1, with 11 nucleotides matching TRBD1. This CDR3 has 19 residues. Germline V CDR1 and CDR2: LNHDA, SQIVND (reference sequence). The junction had 17 bases not matched to a gene; V was cut back by 9 bases and J by 1 base. The CDR3 reads CASRKPGTGGIYSYNEQFF. CDR3 nucleotide sequence: TGTGCCAGCCGGAAACCCGGGACAGGGGGTATCTATTCCTACAATGAGCAGTTCTTC.

The V call is TRBV7-2, the J call TRBJ2-4; 12 nucleotides match TRBD2. This CDR3 comprises 17 residues. Germline lookup yields CDR1 SGHTA and CDR2 FQGNSA. Germline trimming cut 4 bases from V and 1 base from J; bases unmatched to any gene: 5. The CDR3 protein is CASSSTSGRFAKNIQYF. CDR3 in DNA: TGTGCCAGCAGCTCTACTAGCGGGAGGTTCGCCAAAAACATTCAGTACTTC.

V is TRBV12-3 or TRBV12-4 and J is TRBJ2-7, with D maybe TRBD1 (5 bases). CDR3 length: 13 amino acids. V shed 3 bases and J shed 2 bases, with 8 bases lying between them. CDR3 sequence (DNA): TGTGCCAGCAGTTTCGACAGAGCCTACGAGCAGTACTTC. Its translation: CASSFDRAYEQYF.

The rearrangement uses TRBV6-4 and TRBJ2-7, with a possible D match to TRBD1 (6 bases). Trimming cost V 2 bases and J 0 bases, with 20 bases left between them. There are 18 residues in the CDR3. In germline, CDR1 is MRHNA, CDR2 SNTAGT. CDR3 DNA: TGTGCCAGCAGTGACCTCCGAAAGCTCTGGACAGACTCCTACGAGCAGTACTTC. Its protein product is CASSDLRKLWTDSYEQYF.

This chain links TRBV27 with TRBJ1-4; tentatively, D is TRBD1 (5 bases). The CDR3 runs 13 residues. The germline gives CDR1 MNHEY, CDR2 SMNVEV (reference sequence). The V end was cut by 8 bases, the J end by 0 bases, with 7 bases between. Written as DNA, the CDR3 is TGTGCCAGCGTGACAGCAACTAATGAAAAACTGTTTTTT. Its protein is CASVTATNEKLFF.

This clone is a singleton in its sample. The chain carries TRBV7-2 and TRBJ2-7, with a weak D call TRBD2 (5 bases). The CDR3 extends over 16 amino acids. The germline gives CDR1 SGHTA, CDR2 FQGNSA. The V gene lost 3 bases and the J gene lost 0 bases, with 15 bases spanning the gap. The CDR3 bases are TGTGCCAGCAGCTTGACCCGGGGTGGGAGCTCCTACGAGCAGTACTTC. Residues: CASSLTRGGSSYEQYF.

This chain uses TRBV7-3 with TRBJ2-7; 9 bases are shared with TRBD2. Germline CDR1 reads SGHTA; CDR2 reads FQGTGA. This CDR3 has 13 residues. The V and J ends lost 1 base and 6 bases, in that order; junction bases with no gene match: 1. The CDR3 loop reads CASSLSGRGEQYF. The CDR3 bases are TGTGCCAGCAGCTTAAGCGGGAGGGGCGAGCAGTACTTC.

The sample holds one count of this clone. This chain joins TRBV24-1 and TRBJ2-1, with a possible D match to TRBD2 (6 bases). Germline loops: CDR1 KGHDR, CDR2 SFDVKD. The CDR3 has 13 amino acids. Trimming cost V 2 bases and J 11 bases, with 12 bases left between them. The CDR3 loop is CATSDSDGLKQFF. In DNA form, the CDR3 reads TGTGCCACCAGTGATTCGGACGGACTAAAGCAGTTCTTC.

The genes are TRBV6-5 and TRBJ2-7; TRBD2 matches 9 bases. The ends lost 0 bases at V and 2 bases at J; junction bases unmatched: 2. The CDR3 extends over 15 amino acids. Germline V CDR1 and CDR2: MNHEY, SVGAGI. This CDR3 is CASSYSAGGPYEQYF. DNA for the CDR3: TGTGCCAGCAGTTACTCAGCGGGGGGACCCTACGAGCAGTACTTC.

The chain recombines TRBV24-1 with TRBJ2-3, with 12 nucleotides matching TRBD2. V lost 5 bases to trimming and J lost 1 base; unmatched junction nucleotides: 9. CDR3 length: 18 amino acids. CDR1 is KGHDR and CDR2 is SFDVKD in the germline V gene. CDR3 sequence (DNA): TGTGCCACCAGTGGCGAGACTAGCGGGAGAGATGGCACAGATACGCAGTATTTT. It yields the protein CATSGETSGRDGTDTQYF.

This chain joins TRBV10-3 and TRBJ1-2, with D unresolved. Per germline, CDR1 ENHRY and CDR2 SYGVKD. The CDR3 is 15 amino acids. V lost 0 bases and J 0 bases, leaving 8 bases between the germline ends. CDR3 nucleotide sequence: TGTGCCATCAGTGAGTCAACGGGGACTAACTATGGCTACACCTTC. Its translation: CAISESTGTNYGYTF.

The chain couples TRBV16 to TRBJ1-2; D uncertain. CDR1 is KGHSY and CDR2 is FQNENV in the germline V gene. The CDR3 spans 14 residues. V lost 0 bases and J 4 bases, leaving 9 bases between the germline ends. CDR3 protein: CASSQSSSLYGYTF. DNA for the CDR3: TGTGCCAGCAGCCAATCCAGTAGCCTCTATGGCTACACCTTC.

This chain links TRBV5-1 with TRBJ2-3; tentatively, D is TRBD2 (6 bases). The ends were cut back, 7 bases at V and 2 bases at J, with 14 bases in the middle. Germline V gene lookup returns CDR1 SGHRS and CDR2 YFSETQ. This CDR3 spans 14 amino acids. CDR3 nucleotides: TGCGCCAGCCAGGCTAGCGAGATCACAGATACGCAGTATTTT. Protein: CASQASEITDTQYF.

In this sample, this clone turned up a few times. The chain uses TRBV7-2 and TRBJ1-4; a weak D match, TRBD1 (6 bases). V was shortened by 5 bases and J by 0 bases, with 10 bases between the two germline ends. Germline CDR1 reads SGHTA; CDR2 reads FQGNSA. This CDR3 is built from 15 residues. The CDR3 DNA sequence: TGTGCCAGCAGCCCTGGACAGACAACTAATGAAAAACTGTTTTTT. Amino acids: CASSPGQTTNEKLFF.

The rearrangement uses TRBV6-1 and TRBJ2-7, with D uncertain. From germline, CDR1 is MNHNS and CDR2 SASEGT. Trimming shortened V by 2 bases and J by 0 bases, and 8 bases separated the two germline ends. The CDR3 spans 14 residues. CDR3 amino acids: CASSEYSRSYEQYF. CDR3 nucleotides: TGTGCCAGCAGTGAATACTCACGCTCCTACGAGCAGTACTTC.

This sequence joins TRBV10-3 and TRBJ2-1; D remains unclear. V lost 7 bases and J lost 6, with 10 bases in between. Germline V CDR1 and CDR2: ENHRY, SYGVKD. The CDR3 length is 12 residues. This CDR3 is CAITPSGNEQFF. CDR3 sequence (DNA): TGTGCCATCACCCCCTCAGGCAATGAGCAGTTCTTC.

This rearrangement joins TRBV15 to TRBJ2-1; tentatively, D is TRBD2 (6 bases). In germline, CDR1 is LNHNV, CDR2 YYDKDF (reference sequence). CDR3 size: 17 residues. V dropped 1 base and J dropped 0 bases, with 13 bases sitting between them. CDR3 DNA: TGTGCCACCAGCAGAGGGGTTAGCGGAGCCTCCTACAATGAGCAGTTCTTC. Translating gives CATSRGVSGASYNEQFF. The full variable domain, with the rest looked up from reference TRBV15 and TRBJ2-1, is DAMVIQNPRYQVTQFGKPVTLSCSQTLNHNVMYWYQQKSSQAPKLLFHYYDKDFNNEADTPDNFQSRRPNTSFCFLDIRSPGLGDTAMYLCATSRGVSGASYNEQFFGPGTRLTVL.

The chain carries TRBV11-3 and TRBJ2-1; no definite D call. The CDR3 loop spans 12 amino acids. V was trimmed by 4 bases and J by 4 bases, leaving 5 bases between them. Germline V gene lookup returns CDR1 SGHNT and CDR2 YENEEA. CDR3 nucleotide sequence: TGTGCCAGCAGCTCAGGATACAATGAGCAGTTCTTC. Protein product: CASSSGYNEQFF.

V usage is TRBV6-2 or TRBV6-3 and J usage is TRBJ2-1, with 9 positions matching TRBD2. The J segment lost 7 bases and the V segment lost 2 bases, leaving 15 bases of the junction unmatched. The CDR3 is 18 residues long. The germline V gene has CDR1 MNHEY and CDR2 SVGEGT. The CDR3 is CASSYTLLSSGRGNEQFF. DNA of the CDR3: TGTGCCAGCAGTTACACCCTTCTGAGTAGCGGGAGAGGGAATGAGCAGTTCTTC.

The CDR3 bases are TGTGCCTGGAGTGTCTTCCCACAAGTAATTAGCAATCAGCCCCAGCATTTT. Its protein is CAWSVFPQVISNQPQHF. The chain links TRBV30 to TRBJ1-5; no clear D. CDR1 is GTSNPN and CDR2 is SVGIG in the germline V gene (reference sequence). This CDR3 region has 17 residues. Trimming removed 0 bases from V and 0 bases from J, with 15 bases in between.

This clone was picked up many times. The chain joins TRBV7-8 to TRBJ2-1, with 13 bases lining up with TRBD2. Germline lookup yields CDR1 SGHVS and CDR2 FQNEAQ. CDR3 length: 16 amino acids. With V trimmed by 5 bases and J by 8 bases, 9 bases remained unmatched. The CDR3 region has the DNA TGTGCCAGCAGCCTCGGACTAGCGGGAGCGGAGGATGAGCAGTTCTTC. Amino acids: CASSLGLAGAEDEQFF.

The CDR3 DNA reads as TGCGCCAGCAGCTCGCGATCGGACACGTACTATGGCTACACCTTC. Protein product: CASSSRSDTYYGYTF. The J gene is TRBJ1-2, the V gene TRBV5-1; TRBD1 is a possible D gene (5 bases). CDR1 is SGHRS, CDR2 YFSETQ, per germline. This CDR3 comprises 15 residues. Deletions cut 3 bases from V and 3 bases from J, with 15 bases between.

This clone was observed once. The chain uses TRBV20-1 and TRBJ2-7; 8 bases are shared with TRBD2. Germline-derived CDR1 and CDR2 are DFQATT and SNEGSKA (reference sequence). The CDR3 extends over 14 amino acids. V shed 3 bases and J 2 bases; nucleotides not matched to a gene: 6. The DNA for the CDR3 is TGCAGTGCTAGTGTCGGGAGGGGTCCCTACGAGCAGTACTTC. Its translation is CSASVGRGPYEQYF.